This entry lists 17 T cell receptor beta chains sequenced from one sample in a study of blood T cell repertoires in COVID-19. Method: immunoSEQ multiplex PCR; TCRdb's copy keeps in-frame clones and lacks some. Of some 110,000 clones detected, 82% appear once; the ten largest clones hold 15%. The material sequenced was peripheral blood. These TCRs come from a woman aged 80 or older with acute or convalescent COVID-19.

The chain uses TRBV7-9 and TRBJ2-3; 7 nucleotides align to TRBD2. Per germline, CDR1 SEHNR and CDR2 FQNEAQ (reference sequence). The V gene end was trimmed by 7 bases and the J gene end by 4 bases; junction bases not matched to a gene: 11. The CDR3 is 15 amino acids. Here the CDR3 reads CASTLGGSGADTQYF. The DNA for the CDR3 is TGTGCCAGCACCCTCGGCGGGAGTGGTGCAGATACGCAGTATTTT.

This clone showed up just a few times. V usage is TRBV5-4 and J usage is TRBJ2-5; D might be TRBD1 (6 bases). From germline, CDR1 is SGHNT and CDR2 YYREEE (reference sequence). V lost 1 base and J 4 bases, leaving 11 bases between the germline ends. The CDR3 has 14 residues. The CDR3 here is CASSLRTGTETQYF. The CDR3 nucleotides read TGTGCCAGCAGCTTGAGAACAGGGACAGAGACCCAGTACTTC.

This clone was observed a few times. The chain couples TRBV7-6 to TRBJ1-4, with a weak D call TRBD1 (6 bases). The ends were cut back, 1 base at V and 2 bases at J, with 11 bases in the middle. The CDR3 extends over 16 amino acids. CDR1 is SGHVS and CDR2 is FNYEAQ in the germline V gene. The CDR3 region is CASSLEPGQTNEKLFF. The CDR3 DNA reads TGTGCCAGCAGCTTAGAGCCCGGACAGACTAATGAAAAACTGTTTTTT.

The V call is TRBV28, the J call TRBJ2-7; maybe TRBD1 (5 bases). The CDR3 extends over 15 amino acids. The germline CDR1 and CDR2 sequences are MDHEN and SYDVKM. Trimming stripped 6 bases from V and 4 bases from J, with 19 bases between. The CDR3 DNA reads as TGTGCCAGCAGACCCCTCCAGGGCGAACCTTACGAGCAGTACTTC. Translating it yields CASRPLQGEPYEQYF.

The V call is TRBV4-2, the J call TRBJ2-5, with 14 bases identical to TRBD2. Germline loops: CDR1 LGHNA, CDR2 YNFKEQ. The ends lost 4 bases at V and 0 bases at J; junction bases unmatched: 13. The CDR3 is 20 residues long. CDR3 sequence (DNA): TGTGCCAGCAGCCTCGAGGGACTAGCGGGAGATAGGGGGTACCAAGAGACCCAGTACTTC. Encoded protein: CASSLEGLAGDRGYQETQYF.

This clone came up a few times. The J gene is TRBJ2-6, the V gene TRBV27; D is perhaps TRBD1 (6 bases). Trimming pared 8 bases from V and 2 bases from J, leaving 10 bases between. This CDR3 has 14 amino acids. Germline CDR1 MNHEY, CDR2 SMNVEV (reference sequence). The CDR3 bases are TGTGCCAGCCGATACAGGGCTGGGGCCAACGTCCTGACTTTC. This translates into CASRYRAGANVLTF.

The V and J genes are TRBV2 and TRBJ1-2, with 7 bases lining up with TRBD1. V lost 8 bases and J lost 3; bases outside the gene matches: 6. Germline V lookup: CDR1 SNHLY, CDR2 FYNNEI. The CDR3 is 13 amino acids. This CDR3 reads CASSPQGDYGYTF. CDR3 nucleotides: TGTGCCAGCTCGCCGCAGGGGGACTATGGCTACACCTTC.

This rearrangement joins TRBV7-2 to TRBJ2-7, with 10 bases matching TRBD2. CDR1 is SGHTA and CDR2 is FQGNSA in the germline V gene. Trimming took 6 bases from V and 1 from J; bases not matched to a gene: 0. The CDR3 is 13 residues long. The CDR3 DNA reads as TGTGCCAGCAGACTAGCGGGGTCCTACGAGCAGTACTTC. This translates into CASRLAGSYEQYF.

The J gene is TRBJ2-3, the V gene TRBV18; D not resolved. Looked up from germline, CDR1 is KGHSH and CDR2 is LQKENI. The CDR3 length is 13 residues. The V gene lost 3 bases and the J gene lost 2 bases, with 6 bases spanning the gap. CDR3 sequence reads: CASSPQNTDTQYF. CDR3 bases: TGTGCCAGCTCACCTCAAAACACAGATACGCAGTATTTT.

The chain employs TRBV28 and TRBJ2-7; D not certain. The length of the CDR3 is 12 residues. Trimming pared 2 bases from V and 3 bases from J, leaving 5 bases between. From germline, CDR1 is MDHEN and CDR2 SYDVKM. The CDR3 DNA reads TGTGCCAGCAGTTTAAACGGCTACGAGCAGTACTTC. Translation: CASSLNGYEQYF.

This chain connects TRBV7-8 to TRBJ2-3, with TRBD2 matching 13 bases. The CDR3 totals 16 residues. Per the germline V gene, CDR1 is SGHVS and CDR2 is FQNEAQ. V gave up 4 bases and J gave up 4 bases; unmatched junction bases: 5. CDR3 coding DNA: TGTGCCAGCAGCTCCGGACTAGCGGGAGTAGCAGATACGCAGTATTTT. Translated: CASSSGLAGVADTQYF. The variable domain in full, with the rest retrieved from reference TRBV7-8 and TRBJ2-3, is GAGVSQSPRYKVAKRGQDVALRCDPISGHVSLFWYQQALGQGPEFLTYFQNEAQLDKSGLPSDRFFAERPEGSVSTLKIQRTQQEDSAVYLCASSSGLAGVADTQYFGPGTRLTVL.

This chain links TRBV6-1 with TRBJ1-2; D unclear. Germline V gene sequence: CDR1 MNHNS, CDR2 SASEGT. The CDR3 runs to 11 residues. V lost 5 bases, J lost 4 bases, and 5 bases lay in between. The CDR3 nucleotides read TGTGCCAGCAGTACTCCCTATGGCTACACCTTC. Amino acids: CASSTPYGYTF.

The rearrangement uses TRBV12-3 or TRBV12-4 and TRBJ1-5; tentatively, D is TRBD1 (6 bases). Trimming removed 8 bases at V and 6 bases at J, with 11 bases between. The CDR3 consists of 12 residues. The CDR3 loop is CASGTGTQPQHF. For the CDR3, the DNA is TGTGCCAGCGGCACAGGGACTCAGCCCCAGCATTTT.

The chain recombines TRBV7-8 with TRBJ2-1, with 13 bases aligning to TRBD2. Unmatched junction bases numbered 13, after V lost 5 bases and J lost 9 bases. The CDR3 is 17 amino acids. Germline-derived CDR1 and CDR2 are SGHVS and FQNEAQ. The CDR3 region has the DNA TGTGCCAGCAGCCCAGGGACTAGCGGGACCAAACGGGGTGAGCAGTTCTTC. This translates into CASSPGTSGTKRGEQFF.

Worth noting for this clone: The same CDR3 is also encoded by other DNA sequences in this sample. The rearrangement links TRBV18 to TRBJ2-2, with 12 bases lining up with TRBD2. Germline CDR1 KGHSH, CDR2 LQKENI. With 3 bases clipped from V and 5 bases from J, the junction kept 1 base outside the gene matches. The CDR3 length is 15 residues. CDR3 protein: CASSPTSGSTGELFF. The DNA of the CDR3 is TGTGCCAGCTCACCGACTAGCGGGAGTACCGGGGAGCTGTTTTTT.

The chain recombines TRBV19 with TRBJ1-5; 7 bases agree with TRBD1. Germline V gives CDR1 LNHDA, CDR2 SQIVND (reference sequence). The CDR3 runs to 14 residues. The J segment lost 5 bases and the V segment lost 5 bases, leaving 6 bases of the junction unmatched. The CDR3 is CASSGRDSYQPQHF. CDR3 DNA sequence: TGTGCCAGTAGTGGCCGGGACAGTTATCAGCCCCAGCATTTT.

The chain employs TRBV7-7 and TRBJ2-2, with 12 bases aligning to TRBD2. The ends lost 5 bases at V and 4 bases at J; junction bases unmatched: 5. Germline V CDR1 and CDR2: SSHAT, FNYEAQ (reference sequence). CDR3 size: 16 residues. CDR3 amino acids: CASSRTSGTSTGELFF. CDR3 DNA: TGTGCCAGCAGCCGGACTAGCGGGACCTCCACCGGGGAGCTGTTTTTT.